This TCR beta chain was retrieved from a study of blood T cell repertoires in COVID-19. Original handling: Cell counts per sample came from amplifying reference gene primers. The repertoire was sequenced with immunoSEQ multiplex PCR; TCRdb's copy has only in-frame clones and lacks some. D and trimming were read from the DNA, whereas the V and J calls and clone size are those reported in that table. The sample includes about 440,000 clones, approximately 89% seen only once; the top ten take over 9.5%. There are 17 residues in the CDR3. The germline gives CDR1 SGHDN, CDR2 FVKESK. The V end was cut by 0 bases, the J end by 4 bases, with 17 bases between.

The sequence came from a woman between 45 and 65 years old with COVID-19, enrolled during active disease. The specimen sequenced was peripheral blood. The rearrangement uses TRBV14 and TRBJ2-3, with a tentative D call TRBD1 (5 bases). Here the CDR3 reads CASSQDLPGSGADTQYF. The DNA for the CDR3 is TGTGCCAGCAGCCAAGATCTACCAGGGTCCGGCGCAGATACGCAGTATTTT.